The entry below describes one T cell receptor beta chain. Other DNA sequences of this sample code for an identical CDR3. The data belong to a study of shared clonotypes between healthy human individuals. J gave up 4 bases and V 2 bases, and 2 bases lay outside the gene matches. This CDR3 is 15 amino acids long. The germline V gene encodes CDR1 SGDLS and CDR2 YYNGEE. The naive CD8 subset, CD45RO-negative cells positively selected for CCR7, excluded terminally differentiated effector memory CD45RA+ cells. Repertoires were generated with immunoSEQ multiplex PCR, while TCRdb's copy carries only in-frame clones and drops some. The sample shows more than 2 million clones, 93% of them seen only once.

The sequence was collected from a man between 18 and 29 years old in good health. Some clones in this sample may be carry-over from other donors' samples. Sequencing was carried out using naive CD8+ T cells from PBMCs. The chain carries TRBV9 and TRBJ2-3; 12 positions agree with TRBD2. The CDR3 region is CASSVSSGRADTQYF. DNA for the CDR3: TGTGCCAGCAGCGTTTCTAGCGGGAGGGCAGATACGCAGTATTTT.